What follows is one T cell receptor beta chain and its context. Some clones are missing from TCRdb's copy, which holds only in-frame ones; the method was immunoSEQ multiplex PCR. The repertoire consists of 150,000 to 190,000 clones, with more than 75% occurring once and the leading ten covering under 8.5%. The data derive from a study of blood T cell repertoires in COVID-19. Germline CDR1 is SEHNR and CDR2 is FQNEAQ (reference sequence). Trimming cost V 5 bases and J 1 base; bases outside gene matches: 6. This CDR3 is built from 15 residues. The clonotype comes from a woman aged 55-69 years with COVID-19, enrolled during active disease. Sequenced: peripheral blood. The chain carries TRBV7-9 and TRBJ2-3; TRBD2 matches 7 bases. In nucleotides, the CDR3 is TGTGCCAGCAGCCCCTGGGGGGGTGGCACAGATACGCAGTATTTT. Translated: CASSPWGGGTDTQYF.